These T cell receptor beta chains were read from a single sample in a study of shared clonotypes between healthy human individuals. TCRdb's copy holds only in-frame clones and misses some; the assay was immunoSEQ multiplex PCR. This sample has a few million clones, with 95% found just once. Sequencing was performed on naive CD4+ T cells sorted from blood. The receptors were sampled from a man between 18 and 35 years old in good health. Both conserved end residues are part of each CDR3. D genes are given only for firm matches.

j_call: TRBJ1-5; d_call: .; v_call: TRBV7-8; cdr3_aa: CASSVDFGAGQPQHF
j_call: TRBJ1-3; d_call: TRBD1; v_call: TRBV6-1; cdr3_aa: CASRETGGVGNTIYF
j_call: TRBJ1-2; d_call: TRBD1; v_call: TRBV6-5; cdr3_aa: CASSSPGGGGYTF
j_call: TRBJ2-3; d_call: .; v_call: TRBV19; cdr3_aa: CASSKAGWSTDTQYF
j_call: TRBJ1-3; d_call: .; v_call: TRBV7-2; cdr3_aa: CASSLGNTIYF
j_call: TRBJ2-3; d_call: TRBD2; v_call: TRBV7-2; cdr3_aa: CASRSIAGWTDTQYF
j_call: TRBJ2-1; d_call: TRBD1; v_call: TRBV7-2; cdr3_aa: CASSLLDRGLGEQFF
j_call: TRBJ2-3; d_call: .; v_call: TRBV10-3; cdr3_aa: CAIARVSGTDTQYF
j_call: TRBJ2-6; d_call: TRBD1; v_call: TRBV5-8; cdr3_aa: CASSAGDRGYGANVLTF
j_call: TRBJ2-3; d_call: TRBD1; v_call: TRBV30; cdr3_aa: CAWSVQGSTDTQYF
j_call: TRBJ2-1; d_call: TRBD2; v_call: TRBV5-6; cdr3_aa: CASSWVTSGYNEQFF